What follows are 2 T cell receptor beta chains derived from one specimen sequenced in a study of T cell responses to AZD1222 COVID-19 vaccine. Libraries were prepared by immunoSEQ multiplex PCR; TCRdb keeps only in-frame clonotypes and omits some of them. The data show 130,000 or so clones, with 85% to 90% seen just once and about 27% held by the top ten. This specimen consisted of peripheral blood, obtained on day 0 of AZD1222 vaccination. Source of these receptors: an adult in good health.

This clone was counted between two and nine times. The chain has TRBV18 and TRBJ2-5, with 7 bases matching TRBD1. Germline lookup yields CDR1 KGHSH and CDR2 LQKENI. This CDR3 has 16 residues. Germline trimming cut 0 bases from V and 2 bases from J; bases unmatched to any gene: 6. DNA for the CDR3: TGTGCCAGCTCACCACCAGGGACAGTTTTACAAGAGACCCAGTACTTC. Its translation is CASSPPGTVLQETQYF.

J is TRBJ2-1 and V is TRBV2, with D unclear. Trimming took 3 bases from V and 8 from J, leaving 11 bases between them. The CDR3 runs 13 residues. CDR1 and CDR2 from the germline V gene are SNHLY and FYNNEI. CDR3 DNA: TGTGCCAGCAGTGAGGCGGCGCGGCATGAGCAGTTCTTC. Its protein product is CASSEAARHEQFF.